There are many counts of the clone carrying this T cell receptor beta chain. The record originates from a study of prognosis after radiotherapy for stage I lung cancer. The TCR beta CDR3 region was amplified from genomic DNA, with two rounds of multiplex PCR being used for the amplification. Every TRBV and TRBJ gene had its own specific primer in first-round PCR. The second round of PCR employed universal primers. TCRdb analysed the multiplex PCR reads with MiXCR anew, one entry per CDR3 protein. The sample holds 15,000 to 20,000 distinct CDR3 sequences, 25% to 35% seen once. The TCR originated in a donor aged 50 or older with non-small cell lung cancer. Specimen: PBMCs, collected before or after stereotactic body radiation therapy (not recorded which).

The CDR3, as DNA: TGTGCCAGCAGCTTAGTCTCCGGCCTAGAGACCCAGTACTTC. Protein product: CASSLVSGLETQYF. The chain couples TRBV7-9 to TRBJ2-5; D ambiguous. V was cut by 1 base and J by 4 bases, with 10 bases left in between. The CDR3 consists of 14 residues. The germline gives CDR1 SEHNR, CDR2 FQNEAQ (reference sequence).